This TCR beta chain derives from a study of T cell repertoires in cytomegalovirus infection. The overall study: Newly reported HLA-C-restricted and thoroughly characterized HLA-B-restricted CMV epitopes were employed. The public TCR beta signatures pointed to both CMV infection and matching HLA type.

Study results and caveats: Carriers of CMV and the relevant HLA type were discriminated by public TCR beta frequency.

TCRdb passed the reads through MiXCR, listing each CDR3 protein once. The sample shows around 360,000 distinct CDR3 sequences, 34% of them seen only once. As for this clonotype: Its antigen is not known.

The germline V gene encodes CDR1 SGHDN and CDR2 FVKESK. J was trimmed by 5 bases and V by 3 bases; bases with no gene match: 6. The CDR3 is 15 residues long. The TCR originated in a human donor in good health (CMV status not recorded). Some clones in this sample may be carry-over from other donors' samples. Sequenced here: cultured PBMCs, sampled from culture after CMV antigen stimulation. The chain links TRBV14 to TRBJ2-5; 10 bases map to TRBD1. As DNA, the CDR3 is TGTGCCAGCAGCCAGGTGACAGGGGGCGCCGAGACCCAGTACTTC. This encodes CASSQVTGGAETQYF.